Here is one T cell receptor (beta chain) with its context. Healthy individuals of Caucasian origin from Russia, aged about 6 to 95, served as donors. The sample comes from a study of blood T cells in healthy people across ages. CDR1 and CDR2 from the germline V gene are MDHEN and SYDVKM. V shed 6 bases and J shed 5 bases, with 16 bases lying between them. The CDR3 is 14 amino acids. The second PCR ran roughly 6 to 11 cycles with a sample-barcoded 5' primer and J-beta primers. Each cDNA molecule carried a tag from a template-switch adaptor that contained 12 random nucleotides. TCRdb processed the 5' RACE reads anew with MiXCR; each CDR3 protein has one entry. The table shows roughly 2 million distinct CDR3 sequences, with roughly 50% occurring only once.

The TCR comes from a woman aged 40 to 49 in good health. Sequencing was done on a sample of blood. The chain couples TRBV28 to TRBJ2-5; the D gene is possibly TRBD1 (6 bases). CDR3 protein: CASSSGAVKETQYF. The DNA for the CDR3 is TGTGCCAGCAGCTCAGGGGCGGTTAAGGAGACCCAGTACTTC.